These 30 T cell receptor beta chains share one sample of origin, sequenced in a study of memory CD4+ T cells and cytomegalovirus serostatus. The method was immunoSEQ multiplex PCR; TCRdb's version includes in-frame clones alone and lacks a portion of them. This table holds around 54,000 clones, roughly 78% found once. The sort gate was single viable CD3+CD4+CD8-CD45RO+ cells for memory CD4+ T cells. Sequencing used memory CD4+ T cells from blood. The receptors come from an adult in good health and CMV-seronegative.

The CDR3, as DNA: TGTGCCAGCAGTTACTCGGGACTAAGCAACACTGAAGCTTTCTTT. It translates to CASSYSGLSNTEAFF. J is TRBJ1-1 and V is TRBV6-5; TRBD1 is a possible D gene (5 bases). Trimming left V 0 bases short and J 2 bases short, with 10 bases between. The CDR3 has 15 amino acids. Germline CDR1 reads MNHEY; CDR2 reads SVGAGI.

The CDR3 DNA reads as TGCAGTGCTCAGAGAGATACGCAGTATTTT. Its translation: CSAQRDTQYF. The chain links TRBV20-1 to TRBJ2-3; D is unclear. The CDR3 is made up of 10 amino acids. V lost 5 bases and J lost 5, with 5 bases in between. Germline CDR1 and CDR2: DFQATT and SNEGSKA (reference sequence).

The chain links TRBV7-8 to TRBJ2-7; 9 nucleotides line up with TRBD1. J lost 3 bases, V lost 5 bases, and 8 bases had no gene match. CDR1 is SGHVS and CDR2 is FQNEAQ in the germline V gene. This CDR3 contains 15 residues. The CDR3 protein is CASSEPGQGGYEQYF. CDR3 nucleotides: TGTGCCAGCAGCGAGCCGGGACAGGGCGGCTACGAGCAGTACTTC.

This clone was detected only once. The rearrangement links TRBV30 to TRBJ1-2, with 8 nucleotides matching TRBD1. Per germline, CDR1 GTSNPN and CDR2 SVGIG (reference sequence). This CDR3 comprises 13 residues. With V trimmed by 4 bases and J by 7 bases, 8 bases remained unmatched. The CDR3 DNA is TGTGCCTGGACGGGCGGGACAGGCGGTGGCTACACCTTC. Amino acids: CAWTGGTGGGYTF.

This clone has just one count. The V call is TRBV5-1, the J call TRBJ2-3; D is uncertain. The CDR3 length is 15 residues. V lost 0 bases and J 1 base, leaving 9 bases between the germline ends. The germline gives CDR1 SGHRS, CDR2 YFSETQ. CDR3 protein: CASSLDSRRTDTQYF. The CDR3 DNA follows: TGCGCCAGCAGCTTGGATTCACGACGCACAGATACGCAGTATTTT.

CDR3 amino acids: CASSVDPDTYEQYF. CDR3 DNA sequence: TGTGCCAGCAGCGTAGACCCAGATACCTACGAGCAGTACTTC. The gene calls are TRBV9 and TRBJ2-7; D remains ambiguous. Germline V gives CDR1 SGDLS, CDR2 YYNGEE. V was cut by 0 bases and J by 2 bases, with 9 bases left in between. The CDR3 is made up of 14 amino acids.

The DNA for the CDR3 is TGCAGCGTTGGATGGCACGCGGCTAACTATGGCTACACCTTC. Protein: CSVGWHAANYGYTF. The genes are TRBV29-1 and TRBJ1-2; unclear D gene. This CDR3 has 14 residues. The germline CDR1 and CDR2 sequences are SQVTM and ANQGSEA. The ends were cut back, 4 bases at V and 0 bases at J, with 12 bases in the middle.

This chain connects TRBV7-8 to TRBJ2-1, with 7 positions matching TRBD2. Germline trimming cut 4 bases from V and 5 bases from J; bases unmatched to any gene: 8. The germline V gene encodes CDR1 SGHVS and CDR2 FQNEAQ. This CDR3 region has 15 residues. In DNA, the CDR3 is TGTGCCAGCAGCTACCCTGGACTAGTCCACAATGAGCAGTTCTTC. Protein product: CASSYPGLVHNEQFF.

The chain recombines TRBV5-1 with TRBJ2-7, with 10 bases that match TRBD1. This CDR3 region has 15 residues. Germline assignment: CDR1 SGHRS and CDR2 YFSETQ. Losses at the gene ends were 3 bases for V and 4 bases for J; bases not matched to a gene: 7. The CDR3 loop reads CASSSGQGVGYEQYF. DNA of the CDR3: TGCGCCAGCAGCTCCGGACAGGGGGTAGGGTACGAGCAGTACTTC.

V is TRBV7-8 and J is TRBJ2-6, with unresolved D. The V and J ends lost 0 bases and 0 bases respectively, with 15 bases between them. Per the germline V gene, CDR1 is SGHVS and CDR2 is FQNEAQ. The CDR3 is 19 residues long. CDR3 DNA sequence: TGTGCCAGCAGCTTAGCGCGGATTATGGTCCGCTCTGGGGCCAACGTCCTGACTTTC. It is translated as CASSLARIMVRSGANVLTF.

The chain couples TRBV11-2 to TRBJ2-6, with no clear D. The CDR3 is made up of 12 amino acids. Trimming shortened V by 11 bases and J by 1 base, and 6 bases separated the two germline ends. Germline V lookup: CDR1 SGHAT, CDR2 FQNNGV. The CDR3 loop reads CASRSGANVLTF. The CDR3 DNA reads TGTGCCTCCAGGTCTGGGGCCAACGTCCTGACTTTC.

This clone was found a few times. The chain carries TRBV7-8 and TRBJ1-1, with 9 bases aligning to TRBD1. This CDR3 comprises 14 residues. CDR1 is SGHVS, CDR2 FQNEAQ, per germline. V lost 5 bases to trimming and J lost 1 base; unmatched junction nucleotides: 2. The CDR3 spells CASSGGQGNTEAFF. The CDR3 DNA reads as TGTGCCAGCAGCGGGGGACAGGGGAACACTGAAGCTTTCTTT.

This clone was recorded only once. This sequence joins TRBV4-1 and TRBJ2-1, with 11 bases that match TRBD2. The CDR3 totals 14 residues. Germline V gene lookup returns CDR1 MGHRA and CDR2 YSYEKL. The V and J ends lost 5 bases and 4 bases, in that order; junction bases with no gene match: 1. Here the CDR3 reads CASSASGRYNEQFF. The CDR3 nucleotides read TGCGCCAGCAGCGCTAGCGGGAGGTACAATGAGCAGTTCTTC.

V is TRBV5-6 and J is TRBJ2-3, with TRBD2 identical over 7 bases. This CDR3 region has 16 residues. Germline CDR1 reads SGHDT; CDR2 reads YYEEEE. The J segment lost 3 bases and the V segment lost 4 bases, leaving 11 bases of the junction unmatched. The CDR3, as DNA: TGTGCCAGCAGCCTCCTGAGCGGGATCAGGACAGATACGCAGTATTTT. Translated, it gives CASSLLSGIRTDTQYF.

This clone appeared a single time. The V call is TRBV7-2, the J call TRBJ2-7; 7 nucleotides align to TRBD1. This CDR3 is built from 13 residues. Germline V lookup: CDR1 SGHTA, CDR2 FQGNSA. J gave up 6 bases and V 2 bases, and 4 bases lay outside the gene matches. The CDR3 coding sequence is TGTGCCAGCAGCTTAAAACAGGGGAGCGAGCAGTACTTC. It yields the protein CASSLKQGSEQYF.

The V gene is TRBV7-3, the J gene TRBJ2-3; D may match TRBD1 or TRBD2 (7 bases each). Trimming took 3 bases from V and 3 from J, leaving 22 bases between them. CDR1 and CDR2 from the germline V gene are SGHTA and FQGTGA. The CDR3 spans 18 residues. Here the CDR3 reads CASSFVSSGGGGTDTQYF. The DNA of the CDR3 is TGTGCCAGCAGCTTCGTTTCTAGCGGAGGGGGCGGAACAGATACGCAGTATTTT.

The chain employs TRBV27 and TRBJ2-6; D is possibly TRBD1 (5 bases). Trimming left V 2 bases short and J 0 bases short, with 5 bases between. Germline loops: CDR1 MNHEY, CDR2 SMNVEV (reference sequence). The CDR3 loop spans 15 amino acids. CDR3 bases: TGTGCCAGCAGTTTAAGGGGCTCTGGGGCCAACGTCCTGACTTTC. Translated: CASSLRGSGANVLTF.

Notes on this clone: The junction and the germline gene differ at one end; a read error may be behind it. V usage is TRBV20-1 and J usage is TRBJ2-3; D is undetermined. CDR1 and CDR2 from the germline V gene are DFQATT and SNEGSKA (reference sequence). This CDR3 spans 8 amino acids. The chain's CDR3 is CSAKHQVF. DNA of the CDR3: TGCAGTGCCAAACACCAAGTTTTT.

The J gene is TRBJ2-3, the V gene TRBV6-1, with TRBD2 matching 7 bases. The V gene's germline CDR1 is MNHNS and CDR2 SASEGT. The CDR3 spans 15 residues. With V trimmed by 7 bases and J by 2 bases, 9 bases remained unmatched. The CDR3 DNA sequence: TGTGCCAGCAACACCCAAGCGGGGCTCACAGATACGCAGTATTTT. This codes for CASNTQAGLTDTQYF.

The chain employs TRBV7-9 and TRBJ1-3; D may be TRBD1 (6 bases). Germline CDR1 SEHNR, CDR2 FQNEAQ (reference sequence). Trimming removed 5 bases at V and 3 bases at J, with 11 bases between. This CDR3 is 14 amino acids long. This CDR3 reads CASSTGTSGNTIYF. The CDR3 region has the DNA TGTGCCAGCAGCACAGGGACAAGTGGAAACACCATATATTTT.

This clone has just one count. The chain couples TRBV5-1 to TRBJ2-5; 10 bases line up with TRBD2. Looked up from germline, CDR1 is SGHRS and CDR2 is YFSETQ. This CDR3 has 17 amino acids. V gave up 4 bases and J gave up 0 bases; unmatched junction bases: 9. DNA for the CDR3: TGCGCCAGCAGCCCAGGACTAGCGGTTGGGTACCAAGAGACCCAGTACTTC. It specifies CASSPGLAVGYQETQYF.

This chain uses TRBV6-1 with TRBJ1-5, with TRBD1 matching 8 bases. CDR1 and CDR2 from the germline V gene are MNHNS and SASEGT. Germline trimming cut 4 bases from V and 4 bases from J; bases unmatched to any gene: 9. The CDR3 spans 16 residues. The CDR3 here is CASSGMGTGYNQPQHF. The CDR3 DNA is TGTGCCAGCAGTGGGATGGGGACAGGATATAATCAGCCCCAGCATTTT.

This chain joins TRBV28 and TRBJ2-7; weak D call: TRBD2 (6 bases). The V end lost 4 bases, the J end lost 9 bases, and 13 bases lay between the germline ends. CDR1 and CDR2 (germline): MDHEN, SYDVKM. The CDR3 totals 12 residues. CDR3 in DNA: TGTGCCAGCAGTTCACCGTGGCGGGGGCAGTACTTC. Encoded protein: CASSSPWRGQYF.

The chain has TRBV2 and TRBJ2-7, with 9 bases that match TRBD1. This CDR3 is built from 14 residues. V dropped 10 bases and J dropped 1; count of bases not matched to a gene: 8. Germline V gene data show CDR1 as SNHLY and CDR2 as FYNNEI. In nucleotides, the CDR3 is TGTGCCATGGGGGTGGACAGGGGTTCCTACGAGCAGTACTTC. It is translated as CAMGVDRGSYEQYF.

Here the CDR3 DNA reads TGTGCCAGTAGTATGTTGGGTGGGACAGGACGCGAGCAGTACTTC. Translation gives CASSMLGGTGREQYF. This chain connects TRBV19 to TRBJ2-5; 8 bases are shared with TRBD1. Judging by the DNA end, TRBJ2-7 fits better; the J call may be wrong. CDR3 size: 15 residues. Germline V gene data show CDR1 as LNHDA and CDR2 as SQIVND (reference sequence).

The V gene is TRBV30, the J gene TRBJ2-7; a weak D match, TRBD1 (6 bases). CDR1 GTSNPN and CDR2 SVGIG come from the germline V gene (reference sequence). The CDR3 is 12 amino acids. V lost 2 bases, J lost 3 bases, and 8 bases lay in between. CDR3 sequence (DNA): TGTGCCTGGAGTTCAGGGGTCTACGAGCAGTACTTC. Translation: CAWSSGVYEQYF.

V and J are TRBV6-5 and TRBJ2-5, with D perhaps matching TRBD2 (6 bases). V lost 10 bases and J 5 bases, leaving 17 bases between the germline ends. The CDR3 length is 13 residues. Germline loops: CDR1 MNHEY, CDR2 SVGAGI. CDR3 in amino acids: CATVRARGETQYF. CDR3 coding DNA: TGTGCCACCGTCCGGGCTCGGGGGGAGACCCAGTACTTC.

The V and J genes are TRBV7-6 and TRBJ2-1; perhaps TRBD2 as D (6 bases). This CDR3 region has 14 residues. The germline gives CDR1 SGHVS, CDR2 FNYEAQ. Trimming took off 2 bases at V and 8 bases at J, with 13 bases between the two ends. The CDR3 reads CASSLTGSFDEQFF. CDR3 bases: TGTGCCAGCAGCTTAACCGGGAGTTTTGATGAGCAGTTCTTC.

This chain joins TRBV10-3 and TRBJ1-5; weak D call: TRBD1 (5 bases). V lost 3 bases and J 0 bases, leaving 12 bases between the germline ends. CDR3 length: 16 residues. In germline, CDR1 is ENHRY, CDR2 SYGVKD. The CDR3 nucleotides are TGTGCCATCAGTGAATTTTCAGGGATTAGCAATCAGCCCCAGCATTTT. Amino acids: CAISEFSGISNQPQHF.

The chain employs TRBV5-6 and TRBJ2-7; TRBD1 aligns across 9 bases. Trimming took 6 bases from V and 11 from J; bases not matched to a gene: 15. The CDR3 has 14 residues. CDR1 and CDR2 (germline): SGHDT, YYEEEE. In nucleotides, the CDR3 is TGTGCCAGCATCGGGGGACAGGGCACTGAGGTCGAGTACTTC. Residues: CASIGGQGTEVEYF.